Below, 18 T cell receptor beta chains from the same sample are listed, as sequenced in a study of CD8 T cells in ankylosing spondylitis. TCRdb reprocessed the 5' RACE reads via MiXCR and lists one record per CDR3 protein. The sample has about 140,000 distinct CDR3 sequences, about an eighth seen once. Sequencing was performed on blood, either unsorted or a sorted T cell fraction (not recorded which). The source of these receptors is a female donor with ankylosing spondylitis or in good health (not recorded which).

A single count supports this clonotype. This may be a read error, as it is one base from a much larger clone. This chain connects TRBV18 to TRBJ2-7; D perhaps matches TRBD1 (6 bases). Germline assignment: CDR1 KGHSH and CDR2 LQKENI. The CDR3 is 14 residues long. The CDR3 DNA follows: TGTGCCAGCTCACCGTCGGACAGCGCCTACGGGCAGTACTTC. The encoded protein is CASSPSDSAYGQYF.

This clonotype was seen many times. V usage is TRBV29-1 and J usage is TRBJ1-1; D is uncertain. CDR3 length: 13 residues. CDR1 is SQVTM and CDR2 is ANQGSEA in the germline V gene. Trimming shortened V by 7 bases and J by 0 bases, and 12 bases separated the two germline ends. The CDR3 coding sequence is TGCAGCGCAGTCCTTGTCCTGAACACTGAAGCTTTCTTT. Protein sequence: CSAVLVLNTEAFF.

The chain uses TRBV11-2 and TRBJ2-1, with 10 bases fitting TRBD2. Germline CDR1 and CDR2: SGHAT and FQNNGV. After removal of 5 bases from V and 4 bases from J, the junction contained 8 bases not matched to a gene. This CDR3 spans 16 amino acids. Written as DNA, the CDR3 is TGTGCCAGCAGCCGCCTGAGCGGGAGGGCTTACAATGAGCAGTTCTTC. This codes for CASSRLSGRAYNEQFF.

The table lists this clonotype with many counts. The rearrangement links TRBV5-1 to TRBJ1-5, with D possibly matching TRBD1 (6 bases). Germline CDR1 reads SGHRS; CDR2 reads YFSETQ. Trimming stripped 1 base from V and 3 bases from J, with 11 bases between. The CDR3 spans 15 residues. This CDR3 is CASSLSSGDNQPQHF. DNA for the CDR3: TGCGCCAGCAGCTTGTCATCAGGGGACAATCAGCCCCAGCATTTT.

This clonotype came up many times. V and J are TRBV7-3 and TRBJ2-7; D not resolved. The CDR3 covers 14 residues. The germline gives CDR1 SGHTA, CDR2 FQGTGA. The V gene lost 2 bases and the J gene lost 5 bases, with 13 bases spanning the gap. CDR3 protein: CASSLAPGGNEQYF. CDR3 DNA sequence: TGTGCCAGCAGCTTAGCGCCGGGTGGAAACGAGCAGTACTTC. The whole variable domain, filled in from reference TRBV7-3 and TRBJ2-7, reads GAGVSQTPSNKVTEKGKYVELRCDPISGHTALYWYRQSLGQGPEFLIYFQGTGAADDSGLPNDRFFAVRPEGSVSTLKIQRTERGDSAVYLCASSLAPGGNEQYFGPGTRLTVT.

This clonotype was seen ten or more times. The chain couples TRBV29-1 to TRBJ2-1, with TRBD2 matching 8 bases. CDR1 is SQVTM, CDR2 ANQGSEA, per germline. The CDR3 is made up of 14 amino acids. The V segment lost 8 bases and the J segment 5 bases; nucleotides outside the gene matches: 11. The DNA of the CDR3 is TGCAGCACTGTGCGGGGGGCGCGGGACAATGAGCAGTTCTTC. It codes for CSTVRGARDNEQFF.

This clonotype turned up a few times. For the CDR3, the DNA is TGCGCCAGCAGCTGGACCCCCGCGGAGGAGGGCGGGGAGCTGTTTTTT. Translated: CASSWTPAEEGGELFF. The rearrangement joins TRBV5-1 to TRBJ2-2; the D gene is possibly TRBD2 (6 bases). CDR3 length equals 16 residues. The germline gives CDR1 SGHRS, CDR2 YFSETQ. The V and J ends lost 3 bases and 7 bases respectively, with 19 bases between them.

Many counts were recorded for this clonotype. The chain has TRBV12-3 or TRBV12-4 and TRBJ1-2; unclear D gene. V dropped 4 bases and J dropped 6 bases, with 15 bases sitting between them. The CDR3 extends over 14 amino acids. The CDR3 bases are TGTGCCAGCAGTTACACGGGAAGAAGCCATGGCTACACCTTC. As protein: CASSYTGRSHGYTF.

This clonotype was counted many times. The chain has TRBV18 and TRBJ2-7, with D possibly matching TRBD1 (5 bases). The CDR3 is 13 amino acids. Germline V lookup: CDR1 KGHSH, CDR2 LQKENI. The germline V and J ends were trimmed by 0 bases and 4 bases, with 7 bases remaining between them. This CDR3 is CASSPPGQYEQYF. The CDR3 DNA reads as TGTGCCAGCTCACCACCGGGGCAATACGAGCAGTACTTC. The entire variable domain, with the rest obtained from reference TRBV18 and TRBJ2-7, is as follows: NAGVMQNPRHLVRRRGQEARLRCSPMKGHSHVYWYRQLPEEGLKFMVYLQKENIIDESGMPKERFSAEFPKEGPSILRIQQVVRGDSAAYFCASSPPGQYEQYFGPGTRLTVT.

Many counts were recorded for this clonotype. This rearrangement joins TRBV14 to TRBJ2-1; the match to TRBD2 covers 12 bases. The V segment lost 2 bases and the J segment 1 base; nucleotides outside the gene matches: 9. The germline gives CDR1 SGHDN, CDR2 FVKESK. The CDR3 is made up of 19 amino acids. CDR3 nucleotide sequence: TGTGCCAGCAGCCAAAGACTAGCGGGAGTAATAAGTTCCTACAATGAGCAGTTCTTC. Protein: CASSQRLAGVISSYNEQFF.

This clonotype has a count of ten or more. DNA for the CDR3: TGCAGTGCTAATACAGGGAGATTGGGCACAGATACGCAGTATTTT. This codes for CSANTGRLGTDTQYF. The V and J genes are TRBV20-1 and TRBJ2-3; possible D gene TRBD1, 6 bases. Germline V CDR1 and CDR2: DFQATT, SNEGSKA (reference sequence). Trimming took off 4 bases at V and 1 base at J, with 15 bases between the two ends. The CDR3 is 15 residues long.

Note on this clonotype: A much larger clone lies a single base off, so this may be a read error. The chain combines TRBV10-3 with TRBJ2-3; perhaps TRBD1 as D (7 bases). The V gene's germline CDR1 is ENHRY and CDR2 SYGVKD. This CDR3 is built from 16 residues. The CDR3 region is CAIGGKGAGKKDAQYF. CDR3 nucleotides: TGTGCCATCGGGGGGAAGGGGGCGGGGAAGAAAGATGCGCAGTATTTT.

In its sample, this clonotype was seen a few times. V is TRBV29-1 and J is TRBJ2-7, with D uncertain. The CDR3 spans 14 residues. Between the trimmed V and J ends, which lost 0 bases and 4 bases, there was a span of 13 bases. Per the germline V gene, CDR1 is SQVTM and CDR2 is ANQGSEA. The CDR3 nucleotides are TGCAGCGTTGAAGATGGGTTCGTCGGTTACGAGCAGTACTTC. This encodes CSVEDGFVGYEQYF.

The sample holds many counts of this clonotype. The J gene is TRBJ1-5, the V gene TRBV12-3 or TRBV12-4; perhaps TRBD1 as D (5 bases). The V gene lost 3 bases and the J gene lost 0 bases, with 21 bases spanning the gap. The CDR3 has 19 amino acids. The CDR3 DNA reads TGTGCCAGCAGTTTTAGGGTCAGATGGCAGGGTTATAGCAATCAGCCCCAGCATTTT. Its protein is CASSFRVRWQGYSNQPQHF.

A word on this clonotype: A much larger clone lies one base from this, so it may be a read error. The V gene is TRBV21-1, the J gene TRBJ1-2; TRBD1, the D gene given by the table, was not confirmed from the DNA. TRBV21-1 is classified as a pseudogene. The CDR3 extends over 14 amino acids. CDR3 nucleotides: TGTGCCAGCAGCAAAATCGCAGGGGGCTTTGGCTACACCTTC. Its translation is CASSKIAGGFGYTF.

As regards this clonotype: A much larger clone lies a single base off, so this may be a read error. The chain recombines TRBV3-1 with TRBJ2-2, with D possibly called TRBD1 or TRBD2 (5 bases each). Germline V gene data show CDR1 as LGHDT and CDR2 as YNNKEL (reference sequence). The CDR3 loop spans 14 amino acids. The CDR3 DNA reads TGTGCCAGCAGTACAGGTTCAAACACCGGGGAGCTGCTTTTT. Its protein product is CASSTGSNTGELLF.

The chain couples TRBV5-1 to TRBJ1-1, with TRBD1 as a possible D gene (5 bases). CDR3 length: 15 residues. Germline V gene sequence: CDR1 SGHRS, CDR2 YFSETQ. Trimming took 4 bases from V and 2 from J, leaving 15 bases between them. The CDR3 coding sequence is TGCGCCAGCAGCAGGTCCGGGACTACAAACACTGAAGCTTTCTTT. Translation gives CASSRSGTTNTEAFF.

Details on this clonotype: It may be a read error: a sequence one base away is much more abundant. The CDR3 loop is CANSDASSGDTQYF. CDR3 DNA: TGTGCCAACAGTGACGCAAGTTCGGGAGATACGCAGTATTTT. V usage is TRBV25-1 and J usage is TRBJ2-3; D is undetermined. Germline CDR1 and CDR2: MGHDK and SYGVNS. This CDR3 has 14 residues. The full variable domain, in which reference TRBV25-1 and TRBJ2-3 provide the parts outside the CDR3, is EADIYQTPRYLVIGTGKKITLECSQTMGHDKMYWYQQDPGMELHLIHYSYGVNSTEKGDLSSESTVSRIRTEHFPLTLESARPSHTSQYLCANSDASSGDTQYFGPGTRLTVL.